These 9 T cell receptor beta chains were all obtained from the same sample, sequenced in a study of patients and donors after allogeneic stem cell transplantation. TCRdb independently ran MiXCR on the RT-PCR reads; one entry per CDR3 protein. Altogether about 960,000 distinct CDR3 sequences are present, over 15% being singletons, with the ten largest covering 6%. The sequencing input was blood, either unsorted or a sorted T cell fraction (not recorded which). These receptors were obtained from a human donor who was either an allogeneic HSCT recipient or a stem cell or donor lymphocyte infusion donor (not recorded which). It is not recorded whose cells these are; they may come from a transplant donor.

CDR3 in DNA: TGTGCCAGCAGCTTAAGTGGGTCCCGTGGGGCCAACGTCCTGACTTTC. Its translation is CASSLSGSRGANVLTF. J is TRBJ2-6 and V is TRBV7-3; D uncertain. The length of the CDR3 is 16 residues. The V gene's germline CDR1 is SGHTA and CDR2 FQGTGA. The ends were cut back, 1 base at V and 3 bases at J, with 10 bases in the middle.

This clonotype was observed a handful of times. V is TRBV11-2 and J is TRBJ1-1; D ambiguous. Trimming shortened V by 2 bases and J by 5 bases, and 12 bases separated the two germline ends. CDR3 length equals 14 residues. Germline CDR1 SGHAT, CDR2 FQNNGV. The CDR3 region is CASSLLRLRTEAFF. The CDR3 bases are TGTGCCAGCAGCTTATTAAGGTTGAGGACTGAAGCTTTCTTT.

V gene TRBV5-1 combines with J gene TRBJ2-2; the match to TRBD2 covers 12 bases. There are 18 residues in the CDR3. With V trimmed by 0 bases and J by 0 bases, 3 bases remained unmatched. Germline V gene sequence: CDR1 SGHRS, CDR2 YFSETQ. Here the CDR3 reads CASSLEASGRANTGELFF. The CDR3 coding sequence is TGCGCCAGCAGCTTGGAGGCTAGCGGGAGGGCGAACACCGGGGAGCTGTTTTTT.

The V and J genes are TRBV20-1 and TRBJ1-5; D is perhaps TRBD1 (5 bases). Trimming shortened V by 4 bases and J by 4 bases, and 11 bases separated the two germline ends. This CDR3 spans 13 amino acids. Germline V gives CDR1 DFQATT, CDR2 SNEGSKA (reference sequence). The CDR3 DNA sequence: TGCAGTGCTACCAGTCAGGGAAATCAGCCCCAGCATTTT. Residues: CSATSQGNQPQHF.

This clonotype turned up a few times. The chain joins TRBV9 to TRBJ2-1; D call uncertain. CDR3 length equals 16 residues. Germline-derived CDR1 and CDR2 are SGDLS and YYNGEE. V lost 3 bases and J 4 bases, leaving 17 bases between the germline ends. The CDR3: CASSAHDGLNYNEQFF. The CDR3 DNA reads TGTGCCAGCAGCGCCCACGATGGGCTTAATTACAATGAGCAGTTCTTC.

A few counts support this clonotype. The chain joins TRBV5-1 to TRBJ1-4; TRBD1 agrees at 8 bases. Trimming removed 4 bases from V and 7 bases from J; junction bases left unmatched: 6. CDR1 is SGHRS, CDR2 YFSETQ, per germline. The CDR3 has 14 amino acids. In DNA, the CDR3 is TGCGCCAGCAGCAAGGACAGGGTAGTTGAAAAACTGTTTTTT. It specifies CASSKDRVVEKLFF.

This clonotype has just a few counts. CDR3 sequence (DNA): TGTGCCAGCAGTTTCCTAGCGGAGGGTACAGATACGCAGTATTTT. This sequence encodes CASSFLAEGTDTQYF. This rearrangement joins TRBV27 to TRBJ2-3; the match to TRBD2 covers 7 bases. This CDR3 spans 15 amino acids. CDR1 is MNHEY, CDR2 SMNVEV, per germline (reference sequence). V lost 3 bases to trimming and J lost 3 bases; unmatched junction nucleotides: 6.

This clonotype was observed a handful of times. The rearrangement joins TRBV5-1 to TRBJ1-1; D not resolved. This CDR3 region has 14 residues. In germline, CDR1 is SGHRS, CDR2 YFSETQ. V gave up 1 base and J gave up 1 base, with 8 bases separating them. CDR3 sequence: CASSLLPENTEAFF. Here the CDR3 DNA reads TGCGCCAGCAGCTTGCTTCCAGAGAACACTGAAGCTTTCTTT.

This clonotype occurred many times. V gene TRBV12-3 or TRBV12-4 combines with J gene TRBJ1-4; perhaps TRBD1 as D (6 bases). The CDR3 has 16 amino acids. V lost 6 bases, J lost 2 bases, and 16 bases lay in between. The CDR3 spells CASSSGGPGTNEKLFF. The CDR3 DNA follows: TGTGCCAGCAGCTCCGGGGGGCCGGGGACTAATGAAAAACTGTTTTTT.